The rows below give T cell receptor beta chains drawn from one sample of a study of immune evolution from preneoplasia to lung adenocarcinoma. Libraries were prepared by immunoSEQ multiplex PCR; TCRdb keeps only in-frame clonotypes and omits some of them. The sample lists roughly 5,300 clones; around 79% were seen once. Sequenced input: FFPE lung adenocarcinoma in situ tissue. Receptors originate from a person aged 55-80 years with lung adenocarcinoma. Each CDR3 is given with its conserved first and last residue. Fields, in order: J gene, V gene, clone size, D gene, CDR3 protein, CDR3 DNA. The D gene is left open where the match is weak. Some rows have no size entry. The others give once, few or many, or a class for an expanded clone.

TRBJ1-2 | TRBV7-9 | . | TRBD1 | CASSPGQGFYYGYTF | TGTGCCAGCAGCCCGGGACAGGGTTTTTACTATGGCTACACCTTC
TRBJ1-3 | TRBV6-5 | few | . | CASSLNRFSGNTIYF | TGTGCCAGCAGTTTGAACCGATTCTCTGGAAACACCATATATTTT
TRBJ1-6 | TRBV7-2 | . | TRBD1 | CASSSGQGLHSPLHF | TGTGCCAGCAGCTCAGGACAGGGACTACATTCACCCCTCCACTTT
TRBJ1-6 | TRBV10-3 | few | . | CAISEVRGSPLHF | TGTGCCATCAGTGAGGTACGGGGCTCACCCCTCCACTTT
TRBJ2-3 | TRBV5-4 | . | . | CASSSTTRASTDTQYF | TGTGCCAGCAGCTCCACTACGCGTGCTAGCACAGATACGCAGTATTTT
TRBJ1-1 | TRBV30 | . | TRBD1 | CAWRSWGQGTNTEAFF | TGTGCCTGGAGAAGCTGGGGACAGGGGACGAACACTGAAGCTTTCTTT
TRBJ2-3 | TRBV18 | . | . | CASSPAGKRVTDTQYF | TGTGCCAGCTCACCCGCGGGGAAGAGGGTCACAGATACGCAGTATTTT
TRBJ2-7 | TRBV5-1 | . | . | CASSMAGDEQYF | TGCGCCAGCAGCATGGCAGGGGACGAGCAGTACTTC
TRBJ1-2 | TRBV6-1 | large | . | CASSEARETGIGHGYTF | TGTGCCAGCAGTGAAGCGCGAGAAACAGGGATCGGCCATGGCTACACCTTC
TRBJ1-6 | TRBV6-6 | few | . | CASSGDAGYSPLHF | TGTGCCAGCAGTGGGGATGCAGGATATTCACCCCTCCACTTT
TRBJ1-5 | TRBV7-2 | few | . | CASSLGGSQPQHF | TGTGCCAGCAGCTTAGGAGGGAGTCAGCCCCAGCATTTT
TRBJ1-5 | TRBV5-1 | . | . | CASSLADSYHQPQHF | TGCGCCAGCAGCTTGGCCGACAGTTATCATCAGCCCCAGCATTTT
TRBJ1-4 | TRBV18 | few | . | CASSPVATNEKLFF | TGTGCCAGCTCACCAGTCGCAACTAATGAAAAACTGTTTTTT
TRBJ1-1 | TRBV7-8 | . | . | CASSLMVAGGTEAFF | TGTGCCAGCAGCTTAATGGTAGCTGGTGGCACTGAAGCTTTCTTT
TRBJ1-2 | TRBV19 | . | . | CASSIPDSKYYGYTF | TGTGCCAGTAGCATACCGGACAGTAAATACTATGGCTACACCTTC
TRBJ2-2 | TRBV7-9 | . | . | CASSLDGNTGELFF | TGTGCCAGCAGCCTGGACGGTAACACCGGGGAGCTGTTTTTT
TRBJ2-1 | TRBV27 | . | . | CASRTPKSSYNEQFF | TGTGCCAGTAGGACACCAAAGAGCTCCTACAATGAGCAGTTCTTC